The source of this T cell receptor beta chain is a study of blood T cell repertoires in COVID-19. Whole-study context: The United States, Italy and Spain provided the acute and convalescent COVID-19 samples.

Original data processing: The assay estimated nucleated cells by amplifying reference gene primers. TCRdb keeps only in-frame clones here, not all; method: immunoSEQ multiplex PCR. V and J calls and clone size are those listed in that table; D and trimming were worked out from the DNA. The data contain around 280,000 clones, roughly nine tenths of them seen just once; the ten biggest clones take up around 2.2%. Germline assignment: CDR1 LGHNA and CDR2 YNFKEQ. The CDR3 covers 14 residues. V lost 4 bases, J lost 5 bases, and 6 bases stayed unmatched. The specimen sequenced was peripheral blood. The V call is TRBV4-2, the J call TRBJ1-1, with 8 bases fitting TRBD1. The receptor comes from a woman aged 45-60 years who had recovered from COVID-19. CDR3 DNA sequence: TGTGCCAGCAGCCCAGGGGGCCGCGAAACTGAAGCTTTCTTT. Its translation: CASSPGGRETEAFF.